The text below deals with one TCR beta chain. Its antigen remains unknown. TCRdb analysed the reads with MiXCR anew, one entry per CDR3 protein. The data show more than 400,000 distinct CDR3 sequences, about 26% seen once. This specimen comes from a study of T cell repertoires in cytomegalovirus infection. Study-wide context: Public TCR beta signatures indicated both CMV infection and matching HLA type.

Germline CDR1 LNHDA, CDR2 SQIVND (reference sequence). This CDR3 has 16 residues. The germline V and J ends were trimmed by 5 bases and 0 bases, with 14 bases remaining between them. Whole-study findings and limits: Carriers of CMV and the relevant HLA type were discriminated by public TCR beta frequency. The ex vivo response was dominated by HLA-C-restricted CMV-specific TCR beta clonotypes.

The sequence was collected from a human donor in good health (CMV status not recorded). Some clones in this sample may be carry-over from other donors' samples. This chain connects TRBV19 to TRBJ2-1, with a tentative D call TRBD2 (6 bases). Sequenced input: PBMCs. The CDR3: CASSLDGGGSYNEQFF. In DNA form, the CDR3 reads TGTGCCAGTAGTTTGGACGGGGGTGGCTCCTACAATGAGCAGTTCTTC.